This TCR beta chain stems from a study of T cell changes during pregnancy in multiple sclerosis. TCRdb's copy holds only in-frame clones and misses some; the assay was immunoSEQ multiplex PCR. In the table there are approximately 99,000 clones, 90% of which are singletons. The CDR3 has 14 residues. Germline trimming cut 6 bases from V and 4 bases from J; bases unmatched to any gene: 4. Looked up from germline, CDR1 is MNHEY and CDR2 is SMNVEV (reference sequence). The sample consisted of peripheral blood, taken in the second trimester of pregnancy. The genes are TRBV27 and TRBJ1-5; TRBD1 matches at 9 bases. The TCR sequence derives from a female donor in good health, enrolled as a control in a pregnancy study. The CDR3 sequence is CASSRQGDNQPQHF. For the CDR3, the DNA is TGTGCCAGCAGCCGACAGGGGGATAATCAGCCCCAGCATTTT.